What follows are 21 T cell receptor beta chains derived from one specimen sequenced in a study of lymphopenia after photon versus proton radiotherapy. TCRdb's table, derived via immunoSEQ multiplex PCR, lists solely in-frame clones and lacks some. The sample includes about 53,000 clones, about four fifths of them seen just once. Specimen: peripheral blood, collected from a patient treated with photon-based radiotherapy. The receptors stem from a man aged 50-60 years with gastric cancer.

A few counts support this clone. The chain joins TRBV14 to TRBJ2-3, with unresolved D. The CDR3 sequence is 14 residues long. Germline values: CDR1 SGHDN, CDR2 FVKESK. V lost 1 base and J 4 bases, leaving 9 bases between the germline ends. As DNA, the CDR3 is TGTGCCAGCAGCCAAGGGACCTGGCCAGATACGCAGTATTTT. Protein: CASSQGTWPDTQYF.

The chain employs TRBV7-9 and TRBJ2-7, with 8 bases matching TRBD2. With V trimmed by 8 bases and J by 6 bases, 9 bases remained unmatched. This CDR3 is built from 13 residues. The germline CDR1 and CDR2 sequences are SEHNR and FQNEAQ (reference sequence). DNA of the CDR3: TGTGCCAGCGGCGGGGGGAGGGCAGTCGAGCAGTACTTC. Its translation is CASGGGRAVEQYF.

This clone was detected once. V gene TRBV19 combines with J gene TRBJ2-1, with TRBD2 identical over 13 bases. The germline V gene encodes CDR1 LNHDA and CDR2 SQIVND (reference sequence). Trimming took 10 bases from V and 6 from J; bases not matched to a gene: 3. CDR3 length equals 13 residues. Written as DNA, the CDR3 is TGTGCCACCGGACTAGCGGGAGCCAATGAGCAGTTCTTC. As protein: CATGLAGANEQFF.

V and J are TRBV6-5 and TRBJ2-1; TRBD1 or TRBD2 may be the D gene (5 bases each). Trimming took off 7 bases at V and 1 base at J, with 11 bases between the two ends. The CDR3 totals 14 residues. Germline lookup yields CDR1 MNHEY and CDR2 SVGAGI. In DNA form, the CDR3 reads TGTGCCAGCATGGCCGGGGCGTCCTACAATGAGCAGTTCTTC. Protein: CASMAGASYNEQFF.

The chain uses TRBV7-2 and TRBJ1-4; 7 bases align to TRBD1. J was trimmed by 3 bases and V by 4 bases; bases with no gene match: 2. CDR3 length: 14 residues. CDR1 is SGHTA, CDR2 FQGNSA, per germline. In nucleotides, the CDR3 is TGTGCCAGCAGCTGGGACAGCTCTAATGAAAAACTGTTTTTT. The encoded protein is CASSWDSSNEKLFF.

The J gene is TRBJ2-7, the V gene TRBV6-5; 7 bases match TRBD2. Losses at the gene ends were 6 bases for V and 1 base for J; bases not matched to a gene: 9. CDR1 is MNHEY, CDR2 SVGAGI, per germline. The CDR3 covers 15 residues. The CDR3 sequence is CASRPRGRASYEQYF. The CDR3 region has the DNA TGTGCCAGCAGACCACGGGGGAGGGCTTCCTACGAGCAGTACTTC.

The chain joins TRBV10-3 to TRBJ1-2; D call uncertain. The CDR3 is 15 residues long. The germline V gene has CDR1 ENHRY and CDR2 SYGVKD. Trimming pared 3 bases from V and 7 bases from J, leaving 18 bases between. The CDR3 DNA reads TGTGCCATCAGTGAAATTATGGAGGGCCGCTCTGGCTACACCTTC. This sequence encodes CAISEIMEGRSGYTF.

This chain links TRBV7-2 with TRBJ2-2; 7 positions match TRBD1. The V and J ends lost 6 bases and 4 bases, in that order; junction bases with no gene match: 14. Germline CDR1 reads SGHTA; CDR2 reads FQGNSA. The CDR3 runs 17 residues. This CDR3 is CASSPHRGEVSTGELFF. The CDR3 nucleotides read TGTGCCAGCAGTCCACACAGGGGAGAGGTCAGCACCGGGGAGCTGTTTTTT.

The rearrangement links TRBV5-6 to TRBJ2-2; possibly TRBD2 for D (5 bases). V lost 4 bases to trimming and J lost 6 bases, with 16 bases between them. This CDR3 has 15 residues. The germline CDR1 and CDR2 sequences are SGHDT and YYEEEE. The CDR3 DNA sequence: TGTGCCAGCAGCCTCCCTCGGACTGGACCCGGGGAGCTGTTTTTT. Translating gives CASSLPRTGPGELFF.

The V and J genes are TRBV10-1 and TRBJ2-7; 8 bases are shared with TRBD1. Losses at the gene ends were 5 bases for V and 1 base for J; bases not matched to a gene: 7. Germline-derived CDR1 and CDR2 are WNHNN and SYGVQD (reference sequence). The CDR3 is 15 residues long. The DNA of the CDR3 is TGCGCCAGCAGTTTCCCAGGGGGCCCATCCTACGAGCAGTACTTC. Its protein product is CASSFPGGPSYEQYF.

V gene TRBV27 combines with J gene TRBJ1-5, with D hard to call. The germline gives CDR1 MNHEY, CDR2 SMNVEV (reference sequence). Trimming left V 0 bases short and J 4 bases short, with 4 bases between. The CDR3 is 13 residues long. The CDR3 DNA is TGTGCCAGCAGTTTATCCTCGAATCAGCCCCAGCATTTT. It codes for CASSLSSNQPQHF.

The V gene is TRBV5-4, the J gene TRBJ2-7, with 7 bases identical to TRBD1. J was trimmed by 3 bases and V by 2 bases; bases with no gene match: 8. Per the germline V gene, CDR1 is SGHNT and CDR2 is YYREEE (reference sequence). There are 15 residues in the CDR3. CDR3 DNA: TGTGCCAGCAGCTTAGGGAGACAGGGTGGCTACGAGCAGTACTTC. Translating gives CASSLGRQGGYEQYF.

This clone was observed once. This chain links TRBV15 with TRBJ2-2; TRBD2 might be the D (6 bases). This CDR3 contains 15 residues. The V and J ends lost 5 bases and 1 base respectively, with 11 bases between them. CDR1 and CDR2 from the germline V gene are LNHNV and YYDKDF (reference sequence). The DNA for the CDR3 is TGTGCCACCAGCCGGGACTTCTTGAACACCGGGGAGCTGTTTTTT. It encodes CATSRDFLNTGELFF.

This clone was seen only once. This chain uses TRBV6-6 with TRBJ1-1; D is unresolved. Germline CDR1 and CDR2: MNHNY and SVGAGI (reference sequence). With 4 bases removed from V and 1 base from J, the gap between germline ends came to 4 bases. The CDR3 totals 12 residues. CDR3 coding DNA: TGTGCCAGCAGTTTCCCGAACACTGAAGCTTTCTTT. It encodes CASSFPNTEAFF.

The chain employs TRBV4-3 and TRBJ1-5, with D hard to call. Trimming left V 0 bases short and J 0 bases short, with 9 bases between. CDR1 is LGHNA, CDR2 YSLEER, per germline. The CDR3 is made up of 16 amino acids. Written as DNA, the CDR3 is TGCGCCAGCAGCCAAGATCTACAGAATAGCAATCAGCCCCAGCATTTT. As protein: CASSQDLQNSNQPQHF.

The chain is built from TRBV4-1 and TRBJ1-1; possibly TRBD1 for D (6 bases). Germline V gene data show CDR1 as MGHRA and CDR2 as YSYEKL. Trimming took 1 base from V and 4 from J, leaving 19 bases between them. This CDR3 region has 17 residues. The CDR3 DNA sequence: TGCGCCAGCAGCCAAGCGATGACGAGGGGGTTGGGCACTGAAGCTTTCTTT. It encodes CASSQAMTRGLGTEAFF.

V is TRBV5-1 and J is TRBJ2-2, with D unclear. V lost 0 bases and J lost 0, with 6 bases in between. CDR1 and CDR2 (germline): SGHRS, YFSETQ. CDR3 length: 15 residues. For the CDR3, the DNA is TGCGCCAGCAGCTTGGTAGGGTCGAACACCGGGGAGCTGTTTTTT. Translating it yields CASSLVGSNTGELFF.

This clone was seen once. The chain couples TRBV7-8 to TRBJ2-1, with D perhaps being TRBD1 or TRBD2 (5 bases each). The CDR3 extends over 15 amino acids. The V end was cut by 5 bases, the J end by 8 bases, with 19 bases between. The germline gives CDR1 SGHVS, CDR2 FQNEAQ. CDR3 nucleotides: TGTGCCAGCAGCGAAGAGGGGCCCAAGGGATATGAGCAGTTCTTC. Translation gives CASSEEGPKGYEQFF.

The rearrangement uses TRBV5-1 and TRBJ2-1; weak D call: TRBD1 (6 bases). Trimming took off 1 base at V and 6 bases at J, with 14 bases between the two ends. This CDR3 is built from 15 residues. Germline CDR1 is SGHRS and CDR2 is YFSETQ. CDR3 loop: CASSLWTALGNEQFF. The CDR3 region has the DNA TGCGCCAGCAGCTTGTGGACAGCTCTGGGCAATGAGCAGTTCTTC. Based on the CDR3 plus reference TRBV5-1 and TRBJ2-1, the full variable domain is KAGVTQTPRYLIKTRGQQVTLSCSPISGHRSVSWYQQTPGQGLQFLFEYFSETQRNKGNFPGRFSGRQFSNSRSEMNVSTLELGDSALYLCASSLWTALGNEQFFGPGTRLTVL.

The chain joins TRBV6-6 to TRBJ2-2, with 9 bases aligning to TRBD2. The CDR3 sequence is 16 residues long. The germline V gene has CDR1 MNHNY and CDR2 SVGAGI (reference sequence). J was trimmed by 6 bases and V by 6 bases; bases with no gene match: 11. The CDR3: CASSRGGSGSSGELFF. As DNA, the CDR3 is TGTGCCAGCAGCCGGGGGGGTAGCGGGAGCTCCGGGGAGCTGTTTTTT.

This chain connects TRBV6-1 to TRBJ2-7, with 7 positions matching TRBD2. CDR3 length: 14 residues. Germline V gives CDR1 MNHNS, CDR2 SASEGT. With 5 bases clipped from V and 0 bases from J, the junction kept 4 bases outside the gene matches. CDR3 region: CASSHGTTSYEQYF. The CDR3 DNA is TGTGCCAGCAGTCACGGGACTACCTCCTACGAGCAGTACTTC.